Presented here are 22 T cell receptor beta chains from one specimen sequenced in a study of T-cell memory formation after mild COVID-19. One entry per CDR3 protein, called by TCRdb with MiXCR from the 5' RACE reads. The sample has roughly 130,000 distinct CDR3 sequences; roughly 15% are singletons. The material sequenced was PBMCs or a T cell subset sorted from them (not recorded which). All receptors derive from an adult woman who had mild COVID-19 (a few samples of this study predate the infection). Cell type and time point are not known.

This clonotype was seen only a few times. The chain joins TRBV18 to TRBJ1-1, with D unresolved. This CDR3 is built from 14 residues. CDR1 and CDR2 (germline): KGHSH, LQKENI. V gave up 2 bases and J gave up 1 base, with 8 bases separating them. As DNA, the CDR3 is TGTGCCAGCTCACCAAACACGGGGAACACTGAAGCTTTCTTT. Encoded protein: CASSPNTGNTEAFF.

This clonotype was seen a few times. Here the CDR3 DNA reads TGTGCCAGCAGCTTAATGGGGGCTGAAAACATTCAGTACTTC. Amino acids: CASSLMGAENIQYF. The chain recombines TRBV11-3 with TRBJ2-4; tentative D call: TRBD1 (6 bases). Germline values: CDR1 SGHNT, CDR2 YENEEA. The CDR3 runs 14 residues. The V end was cut by 2 bases, the J end by 5 bases, with 10 bases between.

The table lists this clonotype with a few counts. V and J are TRBV3-1 and TRBJ2-6; D might be TRBD2 (6 bases). This CDR3 is built from 13 residues. The V gene lost 11 bases and the J gene lost 4 bases, with 12 bases spanning the gap. Per the germline V gene, CDR1 is LGHDT and CDR2 is YNNKEL (reference sequence). The CDR3 sequence is CAAREYGANVLTF. CDR3 in DNA: TGTGCCGCTCGGGAGTACGGGGCCAACGTCCTGACTTTC.

The chain is built from TRBV7-6 and TRBJ2-1, with D possibly matching TRBD1 (6 bases). V was trimmed by 3 bases and J by 0 bases, leaving 9 bases between them. This CDR3 region has 15 residues. Germline V gene sequence: CDR1 SGHVS, CDR2 FNYEAQ. The CDR3 region has the DNA TGTGCCAGCAGCTTCGACAGGAGCTCCTACAATGAGCAGTTCTTC. Its protein is CASSFDRSSYNEQFF.

The chain employs TRBV4-2 and TRBJ2-1, with TRBD2 matching 13 bases. The CDR3 is made up of 16 amino acids. The germline CDR1 and CDR2 sequences are LGHNA and YNFKEQ. The V and J ends lost 8 bases and 1 base, in that order; junction bases with no gene match: 5. In DNA, the CDR3 is TGTGCCAGCGGACTAGCGGGAGAGTTTTCCTACAATGAGCAGTTCTTC. This translates into CASGLAGEFSYNEQFF.

This clonotype was counted at least ten times. The chain joins TRBV12-3 or TRBV12-4 to TRBJ2-1; 8 nucleotides match TRBD2. The trim removed 0 bases at V and 4 bases at J, leaving 5 bases unmatched. The CDR3 contains 16 residues. The CDR3 here is CASSLAGTREYNEQFF. The CDR3 coding sequence is TGTGCCAGCAGTTTAGCAGGGACTAGAGAGTACAATGAGCAGTTCTTC.

The chain joins TRBV20-1 to TRBJ2-1, with TRBD2 matching 13 bases. After removal of 3 bases from V and 8 bases from J, the junction contained 16 bases not matched to a gene. Germline assignment: CDR1 DFQATT and CDR2 SNEGSKA (reference sequence). This CDR3 comprises 18 residues. The CDR3 bases are TGCAGTGCTAGTGGCTTACCGGGACTAGCGGGGATCGGTGATGAGCAGTTCTTC. This sequence encodes CSASGLPGLAGIGDEQFF.

There are many counts of this clonotype. The V gene is TRBV7-6, the J gene TRBJ2-7; weak D call: TRBD2 (6 bases). The germline V gene encodes CDR1 SGHVS and CDR2 FNYEAQ. This CDR3 region has 14 residues. Trimming removed 5 bases from V and 0 bases from J, with 11 bases in between. The CDR3 loop reads CASSPGGGSYEQYF. In DNA, the CDR3 is TGTGCCAGCAGCCCCGGGGGAGGCTCCTACGAGCAGTACTTC.

The chain couples TRBV12-3 or TRBV12-4 to TRBJ2-5; 7 positions match TRBD2. Losses at the gene ends were 5 bases for V and 4 bases for J; bases not matched to a gene: 4. This CDR3 region has 13 residues. Here the CDR3 reads CASSRTSRETQYF. For the CDR3, the DNA is TGTGCCAGCAGTAGGACTAGTAGAGAGACCCAGTACTTC.

The rearrangement links TRBV20-1 to TRBJ1-2, with a weak D call TRBD1 (5 bases). The germline gives CDR1 DFQATT, CDR2 SNEGSKA (reference sequence). The CDR3 length is 11 residues. The V and J ends lost 3 bases and 6 bases respectively, with 8 bases between them. The CDR3 sequence: CSASLGDGYTF. For the CDR3, the DNA is TGCAGTGCTAGTCTGGGGGATGGCTACACCTTC.

This clonotype was observed a handful of times. This rearrangement joins TRBV29-1 to TRBJ2-7; D not resolved. The ends were cut back, 3 bases at V and 4 bases at J, with 7 bases in the middle. Per germline, CDR1 SQVTM and CDR2 ANQGSEA. The CDR3 spans 11 residues. CDR3 sequence: CSVEQDYEQYF. DNA for the CDR3: TGCAGCGTTGAGCAGGATTACGAGCAGTACTTC.

The chain is built from TRBV7-2 and TRBJ2-7; D not certain. Trimming shortened V by 5 bases and J by 2 bases, and 13 bases separated the two germline ends. This CDR3 is built from 14 residues. Germline V gives CDR1 SGHTA, CDR2 FQGNSA. The CDR3 here is CASSPLSTAYEQYF. CDR3 in DNA: TGTGCCAGCAGCCCACTATCGACGGCCTACGAGCAGTACTTC.

V gene TRBV6-5 combines with J gene TRBJ1-2; 8 positions match TRBD1. Germline values: CDR1 MNHEY, CDR2 SVGAGI. V shed 7 bases and J 13 bases; nucleotides not matched to a gene: 11. The CDR3 has 12 residues. The CDR3 reads CASKTIRTGPTF. The CDR3 region has the DNA TGTGCCAGCAAGACGATTCGGACAGGGCCCACCTTC.

The chain is built from TRBV29-1 and TRBJ1-1, with 9 nucleotides matching TRBD1. The CDR3 runs to 14 residues. Germline CDR1 reads SQVTM; CDR2 reads ANQGSEA. With V trimmed by 6 bases and J by 6 bases, 11 bases remained unmatched. For the CDR3, the DNA is TGCAGCGTCCGACGGGACAGGGCGGTCGCTGAAGCTTTCTTT. This translates into CSVRRDRAVAEAFF.

V usage is TRBV5-1 and J usage is TRBJ2-7, with 8 nucleotides matching TRBD2. The CDR3 consists of 17 residues. Germline V gene data show CDR1 as SGHRS and CDR2 as YFSETQ. Losses at the gene ends were 4 bases for V and 2 bases for J; bases not matched to a gene: 14. The CDR3 DNA reads as TGCGCCAGCAGCGCGGGGGGAGGTTCGGGGCTCCCCTACGAGCAGTACTTC. Translating it yields CASSAGGGSGLPYEQYF. The variable domain in full, completed from reference TRBV5-1 and TRBJ2-7, reads KAGVTQTPRYLIKTRGQQVTLSCSPISGHRSVSWYQQTPGQGLQFLFEYFSETQRNKGNFPGRFSGRQFSNSRSEMNVSTLELGDSALYLCASSAGGGSGLPYEQYFGPGTRLTVT.

The table lists this clonotype with a few counts. The chain uses TRBV4-1 and TRBJ2-3; D uncertain. Trimming cost V 4 bases and J 2 bases, with 7 bases left between them. Germline CDR1 and CDR2: MGHRA and YSYEKL. This CDR3 spans 13 amino acids. The CDR3 here is CASSPANTDTQYF. In DNA, the CDR3 is TGCGCCAGCAGCCCGGCCAACACAGATACGCAGTATTTT.

J is TRBJ1-5 and V is TRBV3-1; D is ambiguous. This CDR3 is 14 amino acids long. Germline loops: CDR1 LGHDT, CDR2 YNNKEL (reference sequence). Trimming shortened V by 0 bases and J by 1 base, and 4 bases separated the two germline ends. The CDR3 region is CASSQDISNQPQHF. In DNA form, the CDR3 reads TGTGCCAGCAGCCAAGACATAAGCAATCAGCCCCAGCATTTT.

V usage is TRBV5-1 and J usage is TRBJ2-3; D is possibly TRBD1 or TRBD2 (5 bases each). The CDR3 loop spans 17 amino acids. V was trimmed by 0 bases and J by 0 bases, leaving 14 bases between them. Germline CDR1 reads SGHRS; CDR2 reads YFSETQ. The CDR3 DNA follows: TGCGCCAGCAGCTTGGAAGGCCGGGGCGGGAGCACAGATACGCAGTATTTT. Its protein product is CASSLEGRGGSTDTQYF. Filled out from reference TRBV5-1 and TRBJ2-3, the complete variable domain reads KAGVTQTPRYLIKTRGQQVTLSCSPISGHRSVSWYQQTPGQGLQFLFEYFSETQRNKGNFPGRFSGRQFSNSRSEMNVSTLELGDSALYLCASSLEGRGGSTDTQYFGPGTRLTVL.

This chain joins TRBV5-1 and TRBJ1-1; possible D gene TRBD1, 6 bases. The CDR3 totals 15 residues. Germline loops: CDR1 SGHRS, CDR2 YFSETQ. Trimming pared 3 bases from V and 0 bases from J, leaving 12 bases between. CDR3 DNA sequence: TGCGCCAGCAGCTCCACACAGGGAATGAACACTGAAGCTTTCTTT. Amino acids: CASSSTQGMNTEAFF.

Only a few counts were recorded for this clonotype. The chain couples TRBV29-1 to TRBJ2-6; D is unresolved. In germline, CDR1 is SQVTM, CDR2 ANQGSEA. The CDR3 is made up of 16 amino acids. With 0 bases removed from V and 0 bases from J, the gap between germline ends came to 9 bases. In DNA form, the CDR3 reads TGCAGCGTTGAAGACTCAGGCGTCTCTGGGGCCAACGTCCTGACTTTC. Translating it yields CSVEDSGVSGANVLTF.

The chain links TRBV6-6 to TRBJ2-7, with a tentative D call TRBD2 (5 bases). V was trimmed by 8 bases and J by 0 bases, leaving 8 bases between them. The CDR3 length is 12 residues. From germline, CDR1 is MNHNY and CDR2 SVGAGI (reference sequence). Here the CDR3 DNA reads TGTGCCAGCGAGGAGGACTCCTACGAGCAGTACTTC. It codes for CASEEDSYEQYF.

Only a few counts were recorded for this clonotype. The gene calls are TRBV5-1 and TRBJ2-5, with no clear D. The V and J ends lost 4 bases and 3 bases respectively, with 4 bases between them. Germline V gene data show CDR1 as SGHRS and CDR2 as YFSETQ. The CDR3 is made up of 11 amino acids. CDR3 in DNA: TGCGCCAGCAGCCGGGAAGAGACCCAGTACTTC. It codes for CASSREETQYF.